Sequencing of this TCR beta chain was carried out in a study of T cells expressing NK-cell markers. As for the study in general: Source material for TCR beta repertoires consisted of sorted CD3+CD56+NKG2C+, CD3+CD56+NKG2C- and CD3+CD56-NKG2C+ T cells. Overall study results and limits: Where several donors were concerned, these clonotypes also led the CD3+CD56-NKG2C+ fraction. Among CD8+ T cells from six donors, dominant NKG2C+ clonotypes accounted for about 1.0-7.0%.

Turning to this clonotype: Its specificity is unknown.

Germline CDR1 reads DFQATT; CDR2 reads SNEGSKA (reference sequence). This CDR3 contains 11 residues. As the method of synthesis, 5'RACE template switching with UMIs yielded TCR beta cDNA. Each CDR3 protein gets one entry in TCRdb, which reprocessed the 5' RACE reads and gives no DNA. This repertoire includes hundreds of thousands of distinct CDR3 sequences. The source of this sequence is a woman aged 18-70 years in good health. Material: blood T cells: a sorted CD56 or NKG2C T cell subset, CD4+ or CD8+ T cells, or bulk PBMC T cells (not recorded which). This rearrangement joins TRBV20-1 to TRBJ2-3; the D call of TRBD1 rests on TCRdb alone, since no DNA is present to check it. CDR3 sequence: CSAPLAGTQYF.